A single sample is the source of the 9 T cell receptor beta chains below, sequenced in a study of shared clonotypes between healthy human individuals. Naivety among CD8 cells was defined by CD45RO negativity and positive CCR7 selection, thereby excluding terminally differentiated effector memory CD45RA+ cells. The method was immunoSEQ multiplex PCR; TCRdb's version includes in-frame clones alone and lacks a portion of them. The repertoire has about 1.9 million clones, 93% of them found once; the top ten carry about 1.6%. Sequenced material: naive CD8+ T cells from PBMCs. The receptors shown here come from a man aged 18 to 35 in good health. Some clones in this sample may be carry-over from other donors' samples.

This chain uses TRBV2 with TRBJ1-5; D may be TRBD1 (5 bases). Germline loops: CDR1 SNHLY, CDR2 FYNNEI. The V end was cut by 6 bases, the J end by 4 bases, with 16 bases between. The CDR3 runs to 15 residues. As DNA, the CDR3 is TGTGCCAGCAGGCCGGGATCGGGGGTTAATCAGCCCCAGCATTTT. Protein sequence: CASRPGSGVNQPQHF.

CDR3 loop: CASSVEANVLTF. The CDR3 DNA is TGTGCCAGCAGCGTCGAGGCCAACGTCCTGACTTTC. The J gene is TRBJ2-6, the V gene TRBV9; D remains ambiguous. Germline assignment: CDR1 SGDLS and CDR2 YYNGEE. V was cut by 2 bases and J by 6 bases, with 3 bases left in between. CDR3 length equals 12 residues. Based on the CDR3 plus reference TRBV9 and TRBJ2-6, the full variable domain is DSGVTQTPKHLITATGQRVTLRCSPRSGDLSVYWYQQSLDQGLQFLIQYYNGEERAKGNILERFSAQQFPDLHSELNLSSLELGDSALYFCASSVEANVLTFGAGSRLTVL.

J is TRBJ1-6 and V is TRBV4-2; the D is unclear. The germline CDR1 and CDR2 sequences are LGHNA and YNFKEQ. The V and J ends lost 0 bases and 13 bases respectively, with 7 bases between them. The CDR3 sequence is 12 residues long. The CDR3 DNA sequence: TGTGCCAGCAGCCAAGACGGTCTTCCCCTCCACTTT. Amino acid sequence: CASSQDGLPLHF.

The J gene is TRBJ2-1, the V gene TRBV11-2; 9 bases are a match to TRBD1. J lost 6 bases, V lost 4 bases, and 7 bases had no gene match. Germline assignment: CDR1 SGHAT and CDR2 FQNNGV. The CDR3 runs to 15 residues. Written as DNA, the CDR3 is TGTGCCAGCAGCTCCCGGGACAGGGAACCCAATGAGCAGTTCTTC. This translates into CASSSRDREPNEQFF.

The gene calls are TRBV11-2 and TRBJ2-1, with a tentative D call TRBD2 (5 bases). The CDR3 is made up of 19 amino acids. V lost 5 bases, J lost 0 bases, and 23 bases lay in between. CDR1 and CDR2 from the germline V gene are SGHAT and FQNNGV. The CDR3 is CASSPHRGSSRASYNEQFF. The CDR3 DNA is TGTGCCAGCAGCCCCCACCGTGGGAGTAGTAGGGCCTCCTACAATGAGCAGTTCTTC. The whole variable domain, remainder taken from reference TRBV11-2 and TRBJ2-1, is EAGVAQSPRYKIIEKRQSVAFWCNPISGHATLYWYQQILGQGPKLLIQFQNNGVVDDSQLPKDRFSAERLKGVDSTLKIQPAKLEDSAVYLCASSPHRGSSRASYNEQFFGPGTRLTVL.

On this clone itself: One end of the junction varies from germline; a read error may be responsible. This chain links TRBV27 with TRBJ2-5; either TRBD1 or TRBD2 may fit D (5 bases each). The CDR3 is made up of 14 amino acids. Germline V gene lookup returns CDR1 MNHEY and CDR2 SMNVEV (reference sequence). Written as DNA, the CDR3 is TGTGCCAGCAGTTTGGGGACCCGCCAAGAGCCCCAGTACTTC. Translation: CASSLGTRQEPQYF.

The V and J genes are TRBV7-8 and TRBJ1-5, with a possible D match to TRBD1 (5 bases). This CDR3 has 17 amino acids. Between the trimmed V and J ends, which lost 4 bases and 6 bases, there was a span of 22 bases. Germline assignment: CDR1 SGHVS and CDR2 FQNEAQ. Written as DNA, the CDR3 is TGTGCCAGCAGCTCCCGCTGGGGAGGGGAAAAGTTTCAGCCCCAGCATTTT. This encodes CASSSRWGGEKFQPQHF. The variable domain in full, with the rest retrieved from reference TRBV7-8 and TRBJ1-5, is GAGVSQSPRYKVAKRGQDVALRCDPISGHVSLFWYQQALGQGPEFLTYFQNEAQLDKSGLPSDRFFAERPEGSVSTLKIQRTQQEDSAVYLCASSSRWGGEKFQPQHFGDGTRLSIL.

The rearrangement uses TRBV27 and TRBJ2-2, with a tentative D call TRBD2 (6 bases). V lost 6 bases to trimming and J lost 7 bases, with 15 bases between them. Germline values: CDR1 MNHEY, CDR2 SMNVEV (reference sequence). The CDR3 contains 14 residues. The CDR3 bases are TGTGCCAGCAGCCCCTCAAACGGGGGCGGGGAGCTGTTTTTT. It is translated as CASSPSNGGGELFF.

The chain recombines TRBV7-8 with TRBJ2-7, with 12 bases aligning to TRBD2. CDR3 length: 14 amino acids. V shed 5 bases, J shed 5 bases, and the junction held 4 bases outside the gene matches. The germline gives CDR1 SGHVS, CDR2 FQNEAQ. CDR3 DNA sequence: TGTGCCAGCAGCCTCAGACTAGCGGGAGACGAGCAGTACTTC. As protein: CASSLRLAGDEQYF.